Following are 8 T cell receptor beta chains from one sample sequenced in a study of technical replicates of blood from a few donors. The protocol was immunoSEQ multiplex PCR, while the TCRdb copy is restricted to in-frame clones and leaves out a portion. The sample shows tens of thousands of clones, roughly nine tenths of them seen only once. Input material: PBMCs. The origin of the receptors is a human donor in good health. Some clones in this sample may be carry-over from other donors' samples.

The chain employs TRBV6-6 and TRBJ1-2; tentative D call: TRBD1 (5 bases). CDR1 and CDR2 (germline): MNHNY, SVGAGI (reference sequence). The CDR3 is 11 residues long. Trimming removed 6 bases from V and 8 bases from J, with 10 bases in between. CDR3 DNA: TGTGCCAGCAGCCAGGGTCAAGGCTACACCTTC. As protein: CASSQGQGYTF.

This clone has just one count. V and J are TRBV19 and TRBJ1-5, with D perhaps matching TRBD1 (5 bases). CDR3 length: 15 amino acids. Per germline, CDR1 LNHDA and CDR2 SQIVND (reference sequence). V was clipped by 7 bases and J by 0 bases, with 13 bases between them. This CDR3 reads CASIRGSNSNQPQHF. The CDR3 nucleotides read TGTGCCAGTATCCGGGGGTCTAATAGCAATCAGCCCCAGCATTTT.

This chain connects TRBV7-2 to TRBJ2-3; a possible D gene is TRBD2 (6 bases). This CDR3 is built from 16 residues. CDR1 and CDR2 (germline): SGHTA, FQGNSA. The V end was cut by 3 bases, the J end by 6 bases, with 19 bases between. CDR3 nucleotide sequence: TGTGCCAGCAGCTTGAGTTTGCGTCCCCGGGGGGATACGCAGTATTTT. Amino acid sequence: CASSLSLRPRGDTQYF.

This clone was detected only once. V gene TRBV7-2 combines with J gene TRBJ2-1; D is unclear. The CDR3 runs 11 residues. The V end was cut by 5 bases, the J end by 4 bases, with 3 bases between. Germline V gene lookup returns CDR1 SGHTA and CDR2 FQGNSA. The chain's CDR3 is CASSPYNEQFF. CDR3 DNA sequence: TGTGCCAGCAGCCCTTACAATGAGCAGTTCTTC.

V gene TRBV7-2 combines with J gene TRBJ1-5; 8 bases line up with TRBD1. The CDR3 totals 14 residues. V was clipped by 6 bases and J by 6 bases; unmatched bases: 7. Germline V gene sequence: CDR1 SGHTA, CDR2 FQGNSA. CDR3 nucleotides: TGTGCCAGCAGTCCAGGACAGGGACGTCAGCCCCAGCATTTT. Its protein product is CASSPGQGRQPQHF.

The chain is built from TRBV7-2 and TRBJ2-7; D may be TRBD2 (5 bases). The ends were cut back, 5 bases at V and 5 bases at J, with 16 bases in the middle. This CDR3 region has 14 residues. Per the germline V gene, CDR1 is SGHTA and CDR2 is FQGNSA. CDR3 sequence (DNA): TGTGCCAGCAGCCCGGGTGGAGGTTTCCACGAGCAGTACTTC. Translating gives CASSPGGGFHEQYF.

V and J are TRBV7-6 and TRBJ1-1, with D possibly TRBD1 on 6 matching bases. This CDR3 spans 11 amino acids. Germline lookup yields CDR1 SGHVS and CDR2 FNYEAQ. V lost 8 bases to trimming and J lost 6 bases, with 10 bases between them. The CDR3: CASGEGAEAFF. In DNA, the CDR3 is TGTGCCAGCGGCGAGGGGGCTGAAGCTTTCTTT.

With respect to this clone: Sequence at one end of the junction differs from germline and may be a read error. V gene TRBV5-1 combines with J gene TRBJ1-1; TRBD1 matches 8 bases. CDR3 length: 17 amino acids. In germline, CDR1 is SGHRS, CDR2 YFSETQ. CDR3 in amino acids: CASSLGPPRTGNSEAFF. CDR3 nucleotide sequence: TGCGCCAGCAGCTTGGGGCCCCCCCGGACAGGGAACAGTGAAGCTTTCTTT. The full variable domain, in which reference TRBV5-1 and TRBJ1-1 provide the parts outside the CDR3, is KAGVTQTPRYLIKTRGQQVTLSCSPISGHRSVSWYQQTPGQGLQFLFEYFSETQRNKGNFPGRFSGRQFSNSRSEMNVSTLELGDSALYLCASSLGPPRTGNSEAFFGQGTRLTVV.